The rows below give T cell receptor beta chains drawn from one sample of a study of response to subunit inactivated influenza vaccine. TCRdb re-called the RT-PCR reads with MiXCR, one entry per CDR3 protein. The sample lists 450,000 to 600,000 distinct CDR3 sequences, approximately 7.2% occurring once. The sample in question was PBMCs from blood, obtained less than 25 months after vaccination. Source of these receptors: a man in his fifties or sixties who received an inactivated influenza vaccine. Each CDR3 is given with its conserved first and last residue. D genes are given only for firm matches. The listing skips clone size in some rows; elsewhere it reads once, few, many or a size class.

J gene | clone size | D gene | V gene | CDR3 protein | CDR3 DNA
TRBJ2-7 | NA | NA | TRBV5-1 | CASSVRQTYYEQYF | TGCGCCAGCAGCGTCCGGCAGACCTACTACGAGCAGTACTTC
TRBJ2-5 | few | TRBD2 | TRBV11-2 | CASSLVSGGAVSQETQYF | TGTGCCAGCAGCTTAGTTAGCGGGGGGGCCGTCTCCCAAGAGACCCAGTACTTC
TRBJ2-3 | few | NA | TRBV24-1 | CATSDLQGDTQYF | TGTGCCACCAGTGATTTGCAGGGTGATACGCAGTATTTT
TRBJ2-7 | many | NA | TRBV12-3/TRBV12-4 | CASSQTGYEQYF | TGTGCCAGCAGTCAAACAGGATACGAGCAGTACTTC
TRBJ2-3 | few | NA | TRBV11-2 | CASSPSGWVSSTDTQYF | TGTGCCAGCAGCCCCAGCGGGTGGGTTTCTAGCACAGATACGCAGTATTTT
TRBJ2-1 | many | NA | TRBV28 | CASSLVAGGSYNEQFF | TGTGCCAGCAGTTTAGTGGCAGGGGGGTCCTACAATGAGCAGTTCTTC
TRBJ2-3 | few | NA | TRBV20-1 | CSARNSGLPADTQYF | TGCAGTGCTAGAAATTCGGGACTCCCGGCAGATACGCAGTATTTT
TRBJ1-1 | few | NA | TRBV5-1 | CASRTEGNTEAFF | TGCGCCAGCAGGACGGAGGGGAACACTGAAGCTTTCTTT
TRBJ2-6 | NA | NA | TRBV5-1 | CASRAGYRSGANVLTF | TGCGCCAGCAGGGCAGGGTATAGGTCTGGGGCCAACGTCCTGACTTTC
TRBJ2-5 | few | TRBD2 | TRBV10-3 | CAISEGLTQETQYF | TGTGCCATCAGCGAGGGACTAACCCAAGAGACCCAGTACTTC
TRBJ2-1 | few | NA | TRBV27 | CASSLGRVSYNEQFF | TGTGCCAGCAGTTTAGGCCGGGTCTCCTACAATGAGCAGTTCTTC
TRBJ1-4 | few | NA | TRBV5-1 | CASSPQPQQGDSKLFF | TGCGCCAGCAGCCCCCAGCCGCAACAGGGAGACTCGAAACTGTTTTTT
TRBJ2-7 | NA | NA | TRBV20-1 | CSPTKTYEQYF | TGCAGTCCCACAAAAACCTACGAGCAGTACTTC
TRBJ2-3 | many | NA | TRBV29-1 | CSVEWQLADTQYF | TGCAGCGTTGAGTGGCAACTAGCAGATACGCAGTATTTT
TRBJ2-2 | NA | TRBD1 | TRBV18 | CASSPSVGQGPNTGELFF | TGTGCCAGCTCACCAAGCGTCGGACAGGGGCCAAACACCGGGGAGCTGTTTTTT
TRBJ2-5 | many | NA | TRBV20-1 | CSARTSPQETQYF | TGCAGTGCAAGGACGTCACCCCAAGAGACCCAGTACTTC